This T cell receptor beta chain comes out of a study of cytomegalovirus exposure and HLA in healthy donors. Study-level results: The study put some 150 TCR beta chains on its list as cytomegalovirus-associated.

The donors belonged to the roughly 130-subject validation cohort, separate from the 666-subject first cohort. The germline V gene encodes CDR1 SGHDN and CDR2 FVKESK. This CDR3 has 14 residues. Deletions cut 5 bases from V and 2 bases from J, with 11 bases between. Here immunoSEQ multiplex PCR was the method, and the copy in TCRdb shows in-frame clones only, minus some. The table shows about 160,000 clones, with approximately 89% occurring only once. For this clone: Its antigen is unidentified.

The sequencing input was PBMCs. The clonotype comes from a woman under 30 in good health and CMV-seropositive. J is TRBJ2-3 and V is TRBV14; D may be TRBD2 (6 bases). For the CDR3, the DNA is TGTGCCAGCAGCTACGGGAGTTTCACAGATACGCAGTATTTT. This encodes CASSYGSFTDTQYF.